This T cell receptor beta chain was identified during a study of beta chain features in type 1 diabetes. Findings of the study overall: Junctions at VDJ sites from type 1 diabetes patients had fewer insertions and more deletions. Shorter TCRB CDR3s, moderately but significantly so, were found in Type 1 diabetes patients in all four CD4+ subsets. In patients and controls equally, PCR might favor templates that are shorter.

Investigators reverse transcribed all isolated RNA, so they sequenced expressed TCRB transcripts. Only in-frame clones appear in the TCRdb table, and some are missing; sequencing was by immunoSEQ multiplex PCR. The sample has 600,000 to 700,000 clones, 12% seen once. Comments on this clone: What it binds is not known.

The CDR3 has 16 amino acids. V lost 0 bases and J lost 3, with 13 bases in between. Germline V gene lookup returns CDR1 SGDLS and CDR2 YYNGEE. The clonotype originates from a man aged 25-45 years with type 1 diabetes. The specimen was naive CD4+ T cells from blood. The chain uses TRBV9 and TRBJ2-1, with D possibly being TRBD2 (6 bases). The CDR3 here is CASSVEGGVFYNEQFF. The CDR3 bases are TGTGCCAGCAGCGTAGAAGGCGGGGTCTTCTACAATGAGCAGTTCTTC. The full variable domain, in which reference TRBV9 and TRBJ2-1 provide the parts outside the CDR3, is DSGVTQTPKHLITATGQRVTLRCSPRSGDLSVYWYQQSLDQGLQFLIQYYNGEERAKGNILERFSAQQFPDLHSELNLSSLELGDSALYFCASSVEGGVFYNEQFFGPGTRLTVL.